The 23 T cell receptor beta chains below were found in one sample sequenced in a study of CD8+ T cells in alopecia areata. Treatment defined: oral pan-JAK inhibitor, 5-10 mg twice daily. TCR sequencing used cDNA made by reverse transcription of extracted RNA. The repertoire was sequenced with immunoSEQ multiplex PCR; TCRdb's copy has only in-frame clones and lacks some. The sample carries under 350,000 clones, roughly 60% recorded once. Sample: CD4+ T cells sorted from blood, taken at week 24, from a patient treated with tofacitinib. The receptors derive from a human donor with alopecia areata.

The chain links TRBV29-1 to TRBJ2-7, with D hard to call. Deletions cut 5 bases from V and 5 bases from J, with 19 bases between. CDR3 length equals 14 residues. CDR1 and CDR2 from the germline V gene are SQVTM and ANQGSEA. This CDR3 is CSVLDRVRADEQYF. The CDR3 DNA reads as TGCAGCGTTCTGGACCGCGTTAGGGCAGACGAGCAGTACTTC.

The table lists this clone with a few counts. CDR3 amino acids: CASSPWTGTMNTEAFF. CDR3 nucleotides: TGTGCCAGCAGCCCTTGGACAGGAACCATGAACACTGAAGCTTTCTTT. V is TRBV7-8 and J is TRBJ1-1; TRBD1 aligns across 7 bases. The CDR3 contains 16 residues. Germline CDR1 is SGHVS and CDR2 is FQNEAQ. V shed 5 bases, J shed 0 bases, and the junction held 9 bases outside the gene matches.

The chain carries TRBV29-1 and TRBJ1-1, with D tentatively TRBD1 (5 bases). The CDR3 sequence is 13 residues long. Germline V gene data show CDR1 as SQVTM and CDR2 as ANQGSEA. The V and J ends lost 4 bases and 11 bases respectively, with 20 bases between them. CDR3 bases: TGCAGCGTTGTGTGGGGGGGTTCGATTTCGGCTTTCTTT. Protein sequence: CSVVWGGSISAFF.

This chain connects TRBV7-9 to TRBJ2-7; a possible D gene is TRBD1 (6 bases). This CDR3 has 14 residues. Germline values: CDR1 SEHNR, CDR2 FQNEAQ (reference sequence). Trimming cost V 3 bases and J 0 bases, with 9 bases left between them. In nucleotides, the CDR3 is TGTGCCAGCAGCTTGGACAGTGCCTCCTACGAGCAGTACTTC. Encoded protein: CASSLDSASYEQYF.

Here the CDR3 reads CASSPTGGTETQYF. In DNA, the CDR3 is TGTGCCAGCAGTCCGACAGGGGGCACGGAGACCCAGTACTTC. This chain links TRBV5-4 with TRBJ2-5, with 10 bases lining up with TRBD1. Germline CDR1 reads SGHNT; CDR2 reads YYREEE (reference sequence). The junction had 6 bases not matched to a gene; V was cut back by 5 bases and J by 5 bases. This CDR3 has 14 amino acids.

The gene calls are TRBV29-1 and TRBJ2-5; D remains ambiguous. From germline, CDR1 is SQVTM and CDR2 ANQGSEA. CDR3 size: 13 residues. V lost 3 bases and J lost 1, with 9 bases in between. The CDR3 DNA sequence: TGCAGCGTTGAGGCTCGGGCCCAAGAGACCCAGTACTTC. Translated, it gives CSVEARAQETQYF.

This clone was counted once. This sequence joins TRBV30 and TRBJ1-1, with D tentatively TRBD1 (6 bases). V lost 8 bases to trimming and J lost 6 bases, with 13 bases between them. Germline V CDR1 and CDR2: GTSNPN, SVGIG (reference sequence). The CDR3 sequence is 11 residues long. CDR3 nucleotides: TGTGCCGGGGGCAGAAGTCCTGAAGCTTTCTTT. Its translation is CAGGRSPEAFF.

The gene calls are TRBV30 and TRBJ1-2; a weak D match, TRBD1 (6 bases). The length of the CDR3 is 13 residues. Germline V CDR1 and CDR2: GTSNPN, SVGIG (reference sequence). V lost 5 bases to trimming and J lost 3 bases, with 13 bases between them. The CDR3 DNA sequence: TGTGCCTGGGGTCGAAGGACAGACTATGGCTACACCTTC. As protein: CAWGRRTDYGYTF.

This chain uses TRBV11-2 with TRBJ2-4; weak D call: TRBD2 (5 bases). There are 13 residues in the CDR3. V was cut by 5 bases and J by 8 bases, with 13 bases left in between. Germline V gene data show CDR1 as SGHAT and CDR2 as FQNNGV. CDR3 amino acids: CASSLTRVDIQYF. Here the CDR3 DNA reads TGTGCCAGCAGCCTTACGAGGGTCGACATTCAGTACTTC.

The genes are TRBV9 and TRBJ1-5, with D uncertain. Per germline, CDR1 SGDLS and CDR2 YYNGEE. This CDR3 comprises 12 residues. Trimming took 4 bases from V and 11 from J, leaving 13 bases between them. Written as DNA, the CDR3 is TGTGCCAGCAGCTTGCCCGACGGTACCCAGCATTTT. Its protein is CASSLPDGTQHF.

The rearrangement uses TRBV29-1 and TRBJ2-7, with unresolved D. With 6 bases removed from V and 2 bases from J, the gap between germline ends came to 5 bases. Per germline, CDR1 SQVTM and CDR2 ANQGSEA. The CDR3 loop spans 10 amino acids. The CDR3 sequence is CSVLTYEQYF. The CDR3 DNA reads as TGCAGCGTGCTAACCTACGAGCAGTACTTC.

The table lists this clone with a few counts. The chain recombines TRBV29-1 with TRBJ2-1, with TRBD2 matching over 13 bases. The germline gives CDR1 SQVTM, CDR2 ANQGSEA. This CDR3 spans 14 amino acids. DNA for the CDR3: TGCGGCACCCAACTAGCGGGGGGGATCAATGAGCAGTTCTTC. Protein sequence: CGTQLAGGINEQFF.

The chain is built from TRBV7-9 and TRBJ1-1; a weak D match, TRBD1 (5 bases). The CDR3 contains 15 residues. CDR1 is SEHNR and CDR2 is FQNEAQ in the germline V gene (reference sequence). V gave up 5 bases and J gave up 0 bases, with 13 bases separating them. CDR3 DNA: TGTGCCAGCAGCCCCTCCGGGACGATGAACACTGAAGCTTTCTTT. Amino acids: CASSPSGTMNTEAFF.

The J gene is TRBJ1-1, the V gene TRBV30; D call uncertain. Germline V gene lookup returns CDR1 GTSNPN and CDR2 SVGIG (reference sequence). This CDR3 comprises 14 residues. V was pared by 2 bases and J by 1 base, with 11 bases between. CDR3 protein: CAWSYLDGNTEAFF. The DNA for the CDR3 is TGTGCCTGGAGTTATCTTGACGGGAACACTGAAGCTTTCTTT.

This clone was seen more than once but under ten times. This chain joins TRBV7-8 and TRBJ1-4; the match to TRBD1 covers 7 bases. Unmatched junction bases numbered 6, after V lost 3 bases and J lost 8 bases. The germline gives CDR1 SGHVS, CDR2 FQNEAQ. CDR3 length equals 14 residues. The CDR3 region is CASSLTGSGEKLFF. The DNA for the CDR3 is TGTGCCAGCAGCTTGACAGGGAGTGGCGAAAAACTGTTTTTT. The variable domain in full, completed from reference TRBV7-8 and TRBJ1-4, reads GAGVSQSPRYKVAKRGQDVALRCDPISGHVSLFWYQQALGQGPEFLTYFQNEAQLDKSGLPSDRFFAERPEGSVSTLKIQRTQQEDSAVYLCASSLTGSGEKLFFGSGTQLSVL.

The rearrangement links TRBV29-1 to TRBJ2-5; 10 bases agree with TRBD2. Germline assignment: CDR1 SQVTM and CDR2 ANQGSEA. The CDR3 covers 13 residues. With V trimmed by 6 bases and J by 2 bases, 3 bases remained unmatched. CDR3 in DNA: TGCAGCGTCCCACTAGCGGGGCAAGAGACCCAGTACTTC. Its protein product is CSVPLAGQETQYF.

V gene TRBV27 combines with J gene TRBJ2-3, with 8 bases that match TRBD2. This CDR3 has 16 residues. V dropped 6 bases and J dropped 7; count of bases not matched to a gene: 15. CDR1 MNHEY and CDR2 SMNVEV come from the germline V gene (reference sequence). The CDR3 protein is CASSPGGGTTMNTQYF. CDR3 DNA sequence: TGTGCCAGCAGCCCTGGCGGGGGGACCACAATGAATACGCAGTATTTT.

The CDR3 DNA reads as TGTGCCAGCAGTCACAATTCTAGCTCAGGGGGGCCAGATACGCAGTATTTT. Its protein is CASSHNSSSGGPDTQYF. The chain employs TRBV27 and TRBJ2-3, with D possibly TRBD1 on 7 matching bases. Germline values: CDR1 MNHEY, CDR2 SMNVEV (reference sequence). The CDR3 consists of 17 residues. The ends were cut back, 5 bases at V and 4 bases at J, with 22 bases in the middle.

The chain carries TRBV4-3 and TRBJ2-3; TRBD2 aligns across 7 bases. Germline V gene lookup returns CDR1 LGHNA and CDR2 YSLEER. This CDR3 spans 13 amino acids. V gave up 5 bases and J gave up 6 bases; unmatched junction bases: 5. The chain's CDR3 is CASSWEGSDTQYF. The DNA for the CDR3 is TGCGCCAGCAGCTGGGAGGGGAGCGATACGCAGTATTTT.

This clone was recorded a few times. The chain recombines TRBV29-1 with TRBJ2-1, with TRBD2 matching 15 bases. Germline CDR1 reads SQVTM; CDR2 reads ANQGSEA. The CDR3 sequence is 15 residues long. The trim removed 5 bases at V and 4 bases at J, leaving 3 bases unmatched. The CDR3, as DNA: TGCAGCGTTCGGACTAGCGGGGGGGTATACAATGAGCAGTTCTTC. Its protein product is CSVRTSGGVYNEQFF.

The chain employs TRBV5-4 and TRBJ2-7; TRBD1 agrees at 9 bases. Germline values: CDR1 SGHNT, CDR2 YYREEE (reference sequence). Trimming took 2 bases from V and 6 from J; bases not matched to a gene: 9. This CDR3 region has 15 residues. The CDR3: CASSFMGQGLSEQYF. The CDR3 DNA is TGTGCCAGCAGCTTTATGGGACAGGGCCTCTCCGAGCAGTACTTC.

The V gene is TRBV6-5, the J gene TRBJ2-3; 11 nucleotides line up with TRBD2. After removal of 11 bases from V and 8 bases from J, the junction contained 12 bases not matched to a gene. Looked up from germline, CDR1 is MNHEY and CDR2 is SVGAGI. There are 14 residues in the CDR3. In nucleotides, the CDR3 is TGTGCCGCCACTTTAGCGGGGGGGGGCGGTACGCAGTATTTT. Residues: CAATLAGGGGTQYF.

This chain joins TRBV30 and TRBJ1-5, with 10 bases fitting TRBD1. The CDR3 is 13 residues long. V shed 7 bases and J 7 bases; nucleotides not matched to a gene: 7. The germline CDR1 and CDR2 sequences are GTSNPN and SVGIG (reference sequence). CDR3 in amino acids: CALGQGLGQPQHF. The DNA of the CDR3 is TGTGCCTTGGGACAGGGGCTCGGACAGCCCCAGCATTTT.